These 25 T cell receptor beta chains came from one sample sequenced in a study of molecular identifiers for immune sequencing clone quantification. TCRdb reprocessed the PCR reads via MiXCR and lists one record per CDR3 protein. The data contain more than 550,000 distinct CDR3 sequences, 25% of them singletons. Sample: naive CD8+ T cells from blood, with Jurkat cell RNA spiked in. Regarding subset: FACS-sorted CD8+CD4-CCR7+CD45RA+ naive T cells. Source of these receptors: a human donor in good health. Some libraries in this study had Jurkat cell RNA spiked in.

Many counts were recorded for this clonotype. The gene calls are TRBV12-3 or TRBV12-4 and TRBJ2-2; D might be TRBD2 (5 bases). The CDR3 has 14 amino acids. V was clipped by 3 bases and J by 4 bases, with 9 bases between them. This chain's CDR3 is CASSLLGSTGELFF. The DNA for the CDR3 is TGTGCCAGCAGTTTGTTGGGGAGCACCGGGGAGCTGTTTTTT.

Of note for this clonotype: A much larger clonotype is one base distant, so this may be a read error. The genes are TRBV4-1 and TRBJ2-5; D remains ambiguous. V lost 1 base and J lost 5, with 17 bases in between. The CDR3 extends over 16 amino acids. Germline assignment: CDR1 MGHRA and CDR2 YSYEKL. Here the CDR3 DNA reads TGCGCCAGCAGCCAAGCTCGAGCCCGAGTGGGGGAGACCCAGTACTTC. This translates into CASSQARARVGETQYF.

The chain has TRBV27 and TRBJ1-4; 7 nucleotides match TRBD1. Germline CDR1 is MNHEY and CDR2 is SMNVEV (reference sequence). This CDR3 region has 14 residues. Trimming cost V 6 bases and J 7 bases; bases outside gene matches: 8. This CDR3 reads CASSQTGRAEKLFF. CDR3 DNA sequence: TGTGCCAGCAGCCAGACAGGGCGGGCTGAAAAACTGTTTTTT.

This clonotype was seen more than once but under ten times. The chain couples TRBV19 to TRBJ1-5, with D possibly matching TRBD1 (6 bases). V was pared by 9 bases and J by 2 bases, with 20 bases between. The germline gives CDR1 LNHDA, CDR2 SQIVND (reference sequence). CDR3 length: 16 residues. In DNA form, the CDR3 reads TGTGCCAGCAGGGACATAATAAAACTTCGCAATCAGCCCCAGCATTTT. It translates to CASRDIIKLRNQPQHF.

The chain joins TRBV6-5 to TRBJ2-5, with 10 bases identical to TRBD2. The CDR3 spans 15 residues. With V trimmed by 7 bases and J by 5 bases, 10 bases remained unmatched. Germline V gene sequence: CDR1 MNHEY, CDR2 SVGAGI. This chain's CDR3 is CASTKRGLARETQYF. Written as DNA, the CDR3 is TGTGCCAGCACCAAAAGGGGACTAGCGCGGGAGACCCAGTACTTC.

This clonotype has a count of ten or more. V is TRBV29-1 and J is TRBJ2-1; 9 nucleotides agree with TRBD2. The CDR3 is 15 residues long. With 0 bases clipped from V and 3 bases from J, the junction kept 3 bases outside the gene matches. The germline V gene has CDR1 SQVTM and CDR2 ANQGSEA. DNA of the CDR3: TGCAGCGTTGAAGACGTTAGCGGGGGCTACAATGAGCAGTTCTTC. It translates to CSVEDVSGGYNEQFF.

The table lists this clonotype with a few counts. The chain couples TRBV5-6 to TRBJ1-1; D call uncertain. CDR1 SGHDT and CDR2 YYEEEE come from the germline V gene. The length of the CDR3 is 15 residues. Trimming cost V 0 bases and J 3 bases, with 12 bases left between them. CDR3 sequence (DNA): TGTGCCAGCAGCTTGGGAGGGAAAATATACACTGAAGCTTTCTTT. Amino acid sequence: CASSLGGKIYTEAFF.

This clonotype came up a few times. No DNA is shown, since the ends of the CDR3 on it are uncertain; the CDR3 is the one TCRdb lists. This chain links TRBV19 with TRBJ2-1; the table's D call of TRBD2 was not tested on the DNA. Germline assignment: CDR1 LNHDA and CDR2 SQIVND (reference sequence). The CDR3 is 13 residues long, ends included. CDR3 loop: CASTSEGPFEQFF.

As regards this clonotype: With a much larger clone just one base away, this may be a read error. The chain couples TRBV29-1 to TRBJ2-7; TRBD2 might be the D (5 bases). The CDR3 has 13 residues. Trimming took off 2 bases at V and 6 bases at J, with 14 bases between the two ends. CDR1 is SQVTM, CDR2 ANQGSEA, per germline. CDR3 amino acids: CSVETRTGVEQYF. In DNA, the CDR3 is TGCAGCGTTGAAACCCGGACTGGTGTCGAGCAGTACTTC.

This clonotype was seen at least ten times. The CDR3 loop is CASRDFLVGELFF. CDR3 DNA sequence: TGTGCCAGCAGGGACTTTCTCGTCGGGGAGCTGTTTTTT. The genes are TRBV25-1 and TRBJ2-2; possibly TRBD2 for D (5 bases). CDR3 length: 13 amino acids. V lost 6 bases, J lost 7 bases, and 12 bases lay in between. Per the germline V gene, CDR1 is MGHDK and CDR2 is SYGVNS.

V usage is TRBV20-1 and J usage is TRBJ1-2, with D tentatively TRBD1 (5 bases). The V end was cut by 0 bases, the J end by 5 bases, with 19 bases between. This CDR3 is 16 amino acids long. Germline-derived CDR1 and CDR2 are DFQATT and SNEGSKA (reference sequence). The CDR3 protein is CSARDRREGRGYGYTF. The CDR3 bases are TGCAGTGCTAGAGATCGGAGGGAGGGGCGAGGGTATGGCTACACCTTC.

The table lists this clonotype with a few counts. CDR3 sequence: CASSQDLASGRNEQFF. The CDR3 bases are TGTGCCAGCAGCCAAGATCTTGCTAGCGGGAGGAATGAGCAGTTCTTC. The chain joins TRBV4-2 to TRBJ2-1; TRBD2 aligns across 11 bases. Germline V gives CDR1 LGHNA, CDR2 YNFKEQ. The J segment lost 7 bases and the V segment lost 0 bases, leaving 5 bases of the junction unmatched. The CDR3 has 16 amino acids.

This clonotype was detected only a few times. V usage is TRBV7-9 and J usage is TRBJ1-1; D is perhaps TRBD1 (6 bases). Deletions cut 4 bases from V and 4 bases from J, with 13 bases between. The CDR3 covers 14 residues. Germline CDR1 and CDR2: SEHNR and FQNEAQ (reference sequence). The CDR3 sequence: CASSSGALGTEAFF. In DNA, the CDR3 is TGTGCCAGCAGCTCGGGGGCATTGGGCACTGAAGCTTTCTTT. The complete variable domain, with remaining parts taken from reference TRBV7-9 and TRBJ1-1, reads DTGVSQNPRHKITKRGQNVTFRCDPISEHNRLYWYRQTLGQGPEFLTYFQNEAQLEKSRLLSDRFSAERPKGSFSTLEIQRTEQGDSAMYLCASSSGALGTEAFFGQGTRLTVV.

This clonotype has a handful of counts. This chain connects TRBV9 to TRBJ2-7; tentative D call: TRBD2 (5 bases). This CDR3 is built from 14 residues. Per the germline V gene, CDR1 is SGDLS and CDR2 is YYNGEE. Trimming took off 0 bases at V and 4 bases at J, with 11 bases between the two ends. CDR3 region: CASSVAAPGYEQYF. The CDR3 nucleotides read TGTGCCAGCAGCGTAGCTGCCCCGGGATACGAGCAGTACTTC. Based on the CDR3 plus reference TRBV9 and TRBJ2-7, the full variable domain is DSGVTQTPKHLITATGQRVTLRCSPRSGDLSVYWYQQSLDQGLQFLIQYYNGEERAKGNILERFSAQQFPDLHSELNLSSLELGDSALYFCASSVAAPGYEQYFGPGTRLTVT.

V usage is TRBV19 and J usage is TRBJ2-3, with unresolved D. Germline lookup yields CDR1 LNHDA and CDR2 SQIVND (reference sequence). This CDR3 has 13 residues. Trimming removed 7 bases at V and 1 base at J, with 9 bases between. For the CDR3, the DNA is TGTGCCAGTACCACTGCTGGCACAGATACGCAGTATTTT. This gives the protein CASTTAGTDTQYF.

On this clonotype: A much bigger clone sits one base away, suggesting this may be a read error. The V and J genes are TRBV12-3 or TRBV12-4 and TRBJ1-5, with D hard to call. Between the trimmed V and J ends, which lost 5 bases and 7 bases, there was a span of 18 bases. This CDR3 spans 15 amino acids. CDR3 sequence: CASSPTTGREQPQHF. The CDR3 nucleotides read TGTGCCAGCAGTCCAACGACCGGGAGGGAGCAGCCCCAGCATTTT.

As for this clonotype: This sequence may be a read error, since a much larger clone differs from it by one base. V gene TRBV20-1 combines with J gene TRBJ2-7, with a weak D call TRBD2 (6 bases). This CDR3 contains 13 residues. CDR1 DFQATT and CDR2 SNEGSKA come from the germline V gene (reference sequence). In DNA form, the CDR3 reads TGCAGTACTAGAAAGCCTGAGGAGGGCGAGCAGTACTTC. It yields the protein CSTRKPEEGEQYF.

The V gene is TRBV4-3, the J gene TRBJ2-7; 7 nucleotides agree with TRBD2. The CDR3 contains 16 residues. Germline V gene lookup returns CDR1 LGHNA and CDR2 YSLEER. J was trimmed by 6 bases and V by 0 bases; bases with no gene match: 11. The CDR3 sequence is CASSQDLPGGTGEQYF. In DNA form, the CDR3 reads TGCGCCAGCAGCCAAGACCTCCCCGGGGGGACTGGCGAGCAGTACTTC.

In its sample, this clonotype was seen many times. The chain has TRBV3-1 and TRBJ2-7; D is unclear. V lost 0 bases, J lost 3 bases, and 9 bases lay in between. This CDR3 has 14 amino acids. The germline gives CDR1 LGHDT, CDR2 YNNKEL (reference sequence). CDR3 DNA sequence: TGTGCCAGCAGCCAAGATGGGCCCAGCTACGAGCAGTACTTC. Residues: CASSQDGPSYEQYF.

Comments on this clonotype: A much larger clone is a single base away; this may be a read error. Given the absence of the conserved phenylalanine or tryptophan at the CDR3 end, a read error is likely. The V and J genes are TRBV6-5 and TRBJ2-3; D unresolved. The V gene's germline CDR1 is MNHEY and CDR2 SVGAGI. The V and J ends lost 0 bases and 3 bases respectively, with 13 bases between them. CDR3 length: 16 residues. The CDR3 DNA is TGTGCCAGCAGTTACTCGAGCCGCACCTTGACAGATACGCAGTATCTT. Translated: CASSYSSRTLTDTQYL.

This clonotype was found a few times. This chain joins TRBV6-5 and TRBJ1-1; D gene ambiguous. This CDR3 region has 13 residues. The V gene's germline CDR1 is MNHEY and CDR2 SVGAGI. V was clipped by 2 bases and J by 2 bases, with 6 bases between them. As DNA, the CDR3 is TGTGCCAGCAGTTACACAATAAACACTGAAGCTTTCTTT. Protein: CASSYTINTEAFF.

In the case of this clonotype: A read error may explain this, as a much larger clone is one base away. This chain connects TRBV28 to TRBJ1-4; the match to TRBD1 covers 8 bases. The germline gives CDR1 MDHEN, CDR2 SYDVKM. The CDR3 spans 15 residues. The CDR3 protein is CASSPTGEANEKLLF. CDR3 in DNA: TGTGCCAGCAGTCCGACAGGGGAGGCTAATGAAAAACTGCTTTTT.

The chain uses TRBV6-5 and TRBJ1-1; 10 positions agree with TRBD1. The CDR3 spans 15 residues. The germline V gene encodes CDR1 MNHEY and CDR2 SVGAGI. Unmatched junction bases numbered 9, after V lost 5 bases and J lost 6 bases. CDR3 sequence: CASSLLRTGGAEAFF. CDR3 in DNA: TGTGCCAGCAGTCTACTGAGGACAGGGGGTGCTGAAGCTTTCTTT.

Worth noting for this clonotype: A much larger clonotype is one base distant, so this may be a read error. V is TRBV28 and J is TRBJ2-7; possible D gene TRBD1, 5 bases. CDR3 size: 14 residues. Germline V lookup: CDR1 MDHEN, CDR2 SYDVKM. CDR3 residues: CASSLHVTGYGQYF. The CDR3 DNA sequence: TGTGCCAGCAGCCTACACGTCACAGGCTACGGGCAGTACTTC.

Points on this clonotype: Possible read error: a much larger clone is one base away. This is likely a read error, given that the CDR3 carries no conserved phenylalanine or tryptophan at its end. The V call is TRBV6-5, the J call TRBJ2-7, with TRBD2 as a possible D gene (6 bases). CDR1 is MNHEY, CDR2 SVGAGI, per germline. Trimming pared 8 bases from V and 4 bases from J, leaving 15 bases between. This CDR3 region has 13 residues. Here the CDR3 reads CASGGTLRYEQYS. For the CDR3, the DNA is TGTGCCAGCGGGGGGACCCTAAGATACGAGCAGTACTCC.